This T cell receptor beta chain came from a study of blood T cell repertoires in COVID-19. For the study at large: In each case, the material was cDNA or gDNA derived from T cells, B-cell-depleted T cells, or PBMCs.

Original processing notes: Nucleated cell counts were estimated from reference gene primer amplification. Data came from immunoSEQ multiplex PCR; TCRdb stores just in-frame clones and leaves some out. V, J and clone size reflect that table, while D and trimming were determined from the DNA. Seen here are about 220,000 clones, nearly 90% observed once, and the top ten hold approximately 16%. This CDR3 comprises 15 residues. V was pared by 0 bases and J by 7 bases, with 10 bases between. Germline V gives CDR1 SGHTA, CDR2 FQGTGA. The source is a man aged 25-45 years who had been exposed to COVID-19. Input material: PBMCs or T cells enriched from blood (not recorded which). This sequence joins TRBV7-3 and TRBJ1-6; D not certain. The CDR3 protein is CASSLTSAGNSPLHF. In DNA, the CDR3 is TGTGCCAGCAGCTTAACGAGCGCGGGGAATTCACCCCTCCACTTT.